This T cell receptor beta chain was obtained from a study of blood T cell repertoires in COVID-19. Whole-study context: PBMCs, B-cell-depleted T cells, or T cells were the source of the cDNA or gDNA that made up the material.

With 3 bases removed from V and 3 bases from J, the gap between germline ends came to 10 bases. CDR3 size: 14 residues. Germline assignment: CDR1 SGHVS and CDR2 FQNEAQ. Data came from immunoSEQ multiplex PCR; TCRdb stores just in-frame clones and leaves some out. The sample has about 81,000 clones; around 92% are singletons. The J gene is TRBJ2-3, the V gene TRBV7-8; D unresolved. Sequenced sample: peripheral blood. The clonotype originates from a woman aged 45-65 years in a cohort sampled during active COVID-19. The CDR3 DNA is TGTGCCAGCAGCTTCTACGTTGGTACAGATACGCAGTATTTT. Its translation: CASSFYVGTDTQYF.